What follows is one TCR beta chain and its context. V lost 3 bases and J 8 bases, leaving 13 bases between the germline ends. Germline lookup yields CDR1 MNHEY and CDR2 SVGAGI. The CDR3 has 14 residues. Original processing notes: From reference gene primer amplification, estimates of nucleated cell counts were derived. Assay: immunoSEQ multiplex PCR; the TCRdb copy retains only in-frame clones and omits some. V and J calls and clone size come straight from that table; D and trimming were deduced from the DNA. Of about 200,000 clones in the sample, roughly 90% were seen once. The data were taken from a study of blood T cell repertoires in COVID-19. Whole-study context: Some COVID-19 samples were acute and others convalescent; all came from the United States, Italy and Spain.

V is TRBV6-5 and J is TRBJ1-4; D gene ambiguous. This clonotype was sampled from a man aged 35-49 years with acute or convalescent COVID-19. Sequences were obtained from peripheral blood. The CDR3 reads CASSYRVGGEKLFF. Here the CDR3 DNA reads TGTGCCAGCAGTTATAGGGTGGGAGGGGAAAAACTGTTTTTT.